This TCR beta chain derives from a study of blood T cell repertoires in COVID-19. As for the study in general: The United States, Italy and Spain supplied acute and convalescent COVID-19 samples. The analysed material was cDNA or gDNA that came from T cells, B-cell-depleted T cells, or PBMCs.

Germline CDR1 is SGHTA and CDR2 is FQGNSA. Trimming took 2 bases from V and 8 from J; bases not matched to a gene: 3. CDR3 length: 14 amino acids. During active infection, Seattle patients enrolled and were then monitored through disease. Using immunoSEQ multiplex PCR, the repertoire was profiled, and TCRdb retains in-frame clones only, with some absent. The data show 200,000 to 250,000 clones, about 85% seen once. This chain uses TRBV7-2 with TRBJ1-6, with 7 bases identical to TRBD1. Sequenced sample: peripheral blood. The sequence derives from a woman aged 45-65 years with COVID-19, enrolled during active disease. The CDR3 loop reads CASSLQGVHSPLHF. In DNA, the CDR3 is TGTGCCAGCAGCTTACAGGGGGTACATTCACCCCTCCACTTT.